These T cell receptor beta chains were read from a single sample in a study of CD8 T cells in ankylosing spondylitis. TCRdb re-called the 5' RACE reads with MiXCR, one entry per CDR3 protein. Among about 300,000 distinct CDR3 sequences listed, under 14% were seen once. Sequences were obtained from blood, either unsorted or a sorted T cell fraction (not recorded which). All receptors derive from a female donor with ankylosing spondylitis or in good health (not recorded which). Each CDR3 is given with its conserved first and last residue. D genes are given only for firm matches. Size is omitted from some rows. Given values are once, few, many or a class for expanded clones.

clone_size j_call d_call v_call cdr3_aa cdr3_nt
many TRBJ2-2 TRBD1 TRBV5-6 CASSLARGRITGELFF TGTGCCAGCAGCTTGGCCAGGGGGCGCATCACCGGGGAGCTGTTTTTT
few TRBJ2-7 . TRBV6-2/TRBV6-3 CASSSPTRVPYEQYF TGTGCCAGCAGTTCCCCGACAAGGGTCCCATATGAGCAGTACTTC
many TRBJ1-2 . TRBV6-5 CASSYSPGGYGYTF TGTGCCAGCAGTTACTCCCCCGGGGGGTATGGCTACACCTTC
few TRBJ2-7 . TRBV20-1 CSAFPPGGRSYEQYF TGCAGTGCTTTCCCACCGGGGGGCCGCTCCTACGAGCAGTACTTC
few TRBJ1-1 . TRBV5-1 CATSDRNTEAFF TGCGCCACCTCGGACAGGAACACTGAAGCTTTCTTT
many TRBJ2-1 TRBD2 TRBV4-1 CASSQVAGYNEQFF TGCGCCAGCAGCCAGGTAGCGGGTTACAATGAGCAGTTCTTC
few TRBJ2-3 . TRBV29-1 CSVVGGGVTDTQYF TGCAGCGTTGTTGGAGGGGGCGTCACAGATACGCAGTATTTT
many TRBJ2-1 . TRBV20-1 CSARAPQGGGSISYNEQFF TGCAGTGCTAGAGCCCCGCAAGGTGGGGGCTCGATCTCCTACAATGAGCAGTTCTTC
many TRBJ2-3 TRBD2 TRBV5-1 CASSPAGSSTDTQYF TGCGCCAGCAGCCCAGCGGGGTCTAGCACAGATACGCAGTATTTT
many TRBJ2-7 . TRBV24-1 CATSDSSGTSSPYEQYF TGTGCCACCAGTGACTCCTCCGGGACGTCCAGCCCCTACGAGCAGTACTTC
few TRBJ2-7 . TRBV7-8 CASSGQGFYEQYF TGTGCCAGCAGCGGTCAGGGTTTTTACGAGCAGTACTTC
many TRBJ1-2 TRBD1 TRBV20-1 CSAGEGQAYGYTF TGCAGTGCTGGGGAGGGACAGGCCTATGGCTACACCTTC
many TRBJ2-7 . TRBV5-6 CASSLGSGIRTYEQYF TGTGCCAGCAGCTTGGGCTCAGGAATTAGGACCTACGAGCAGTACTTC
. TRBJ2-1 TRBD1 TRBV5-1 CASSSTDRVGEQFF TGCGCCAGCAGCTCTACGGACAGGGTTGGTGAGCAGTTCTTC
many TRBJ1-2 TRBD1 TRBV20-1 CSASSDRSYDYGYTF TGCAGTGCTTCCTCGGACAGGAGCTATGACTATGGCTACACCTTC
many TRBJ1-5 . TRBV12-3/TRBV12-4 CASSPLGKGNQPQHF TGTGCCAGCAGCCCCCTGGGGAAGGGCAATCAGCCCCAGCATTTT